The source of this T cell receptor (beta chain) is a study of naive and memory T cell subsets. The SP2 primer and nested alpha and beta constant region primers amplified ligated cDNA in four rounds. Blood and skin TCR RNA was reverse transcribed with alpha and beta constant primers. TCRdb re-analysed the UMI-ligation and nested PCR reads in MiXCR, keeping a single row per CDR3 protein. This sample yields 20,000 to 25,000 distinct CDR3 sequences, of which 6% are seen a single time; roughly 6.2% belongs to the top ten. Specified treatment: skin biopsy from PPD injection site in Mantoux-positive individual. A UMI-containing oligonucleotide was joined by 3' ligation to the TCR cDNA template. Individuals with a positive Mantoux test gave biopsies from PPD-injected skin. Unsorted total RNA, roughly 1 to 1,100 ng, was DNase treated before reverse transcription. The table lists this clonotype with many counts. What it recognizes is unknown.

Germline CDR1 reads LGHDT; CDR2 reads YNNKEL (reference sequence). This CDR3 region has 18 residues. V gave up 3 bases and J gave up 1 base, with 21 bases separating them. General observations from the study: Both skin biopsy types reportedly yielded TCRs, tuberculin sites far more.

This sequence originates from an adult in good health. Sequenced material: skin, taken from a tuberculin skin test site. The chain carries TRBV3-1 and TRBJ2-5, with D perhaps matching TRBD2 (5 bases). The CDR3: CASSQAPRDWGIQETQYF. CDR3 sequence (DNA): TGTGCCAGCAGCCAGGCCCCGAGGGATTGGGGTATCCAAGAGACCCAGTACTTC.